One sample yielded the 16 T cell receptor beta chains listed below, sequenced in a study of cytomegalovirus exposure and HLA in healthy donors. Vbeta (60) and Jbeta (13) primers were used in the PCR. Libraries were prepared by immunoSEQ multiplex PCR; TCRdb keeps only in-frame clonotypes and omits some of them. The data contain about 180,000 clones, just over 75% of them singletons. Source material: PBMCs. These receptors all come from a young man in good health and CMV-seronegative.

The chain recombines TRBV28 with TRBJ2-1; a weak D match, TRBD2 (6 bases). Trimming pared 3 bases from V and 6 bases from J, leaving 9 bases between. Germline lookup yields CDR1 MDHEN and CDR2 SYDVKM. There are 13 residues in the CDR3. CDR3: CASSLGGFNEQFF. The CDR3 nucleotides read TGTGCCAGCAGTTTGGGAGGCTTCAATGAGCAGTTCTTC.

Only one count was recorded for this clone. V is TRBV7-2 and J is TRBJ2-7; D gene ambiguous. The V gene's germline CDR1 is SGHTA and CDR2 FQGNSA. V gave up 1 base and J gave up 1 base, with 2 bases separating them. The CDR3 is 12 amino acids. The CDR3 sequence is CASSLVSYEQYF. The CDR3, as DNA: TGTGCCAGCAGCTTAGTATCCTACGAGCAGTACTTC.

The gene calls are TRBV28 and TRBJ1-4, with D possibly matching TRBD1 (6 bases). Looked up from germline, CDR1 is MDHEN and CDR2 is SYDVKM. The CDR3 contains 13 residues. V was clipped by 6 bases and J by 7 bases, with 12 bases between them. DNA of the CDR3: TGTGCCAGCAGGGTCGGGACACCTGAAAAACTGTTTTTT. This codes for CASRVGTPEKLFF.

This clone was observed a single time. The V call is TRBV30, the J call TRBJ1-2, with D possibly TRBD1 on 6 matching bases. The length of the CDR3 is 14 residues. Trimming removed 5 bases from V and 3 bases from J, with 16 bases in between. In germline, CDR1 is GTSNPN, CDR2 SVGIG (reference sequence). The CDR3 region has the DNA TGTGCCTGGTGCAAGGCAGGACAGTACTATGGCTACACCTTC. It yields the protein CAWCKAGQYYGYTF.

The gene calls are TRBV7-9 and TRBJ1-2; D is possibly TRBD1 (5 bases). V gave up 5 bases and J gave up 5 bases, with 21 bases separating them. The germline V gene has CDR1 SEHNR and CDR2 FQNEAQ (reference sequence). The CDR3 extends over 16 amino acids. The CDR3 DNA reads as TGTGCCAGCAGCCCGCAGGGTGGAGTCTCCCAGTATGGCTACACCTTC. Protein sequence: CASSPQGGVSQYGYTF.

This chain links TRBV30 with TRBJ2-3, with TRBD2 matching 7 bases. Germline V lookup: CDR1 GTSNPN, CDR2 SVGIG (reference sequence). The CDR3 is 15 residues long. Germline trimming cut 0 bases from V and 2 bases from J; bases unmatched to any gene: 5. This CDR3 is CAWSVPAGNTDTQYF. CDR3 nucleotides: TGTGCCTGGAGTGTGCCAGCGGGGAACACAGATACGCAGTATTTT.

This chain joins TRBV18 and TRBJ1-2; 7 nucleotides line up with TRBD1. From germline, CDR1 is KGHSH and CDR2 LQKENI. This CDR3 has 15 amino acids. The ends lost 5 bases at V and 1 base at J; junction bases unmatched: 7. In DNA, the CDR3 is TGTGCCAGCTCAACAATGGACAGGATTAACTATGGCTACACCTTC. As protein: CASSTMDRINYGYTF. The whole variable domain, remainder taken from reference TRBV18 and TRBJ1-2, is NAGVMQNPRHLVRRRGQEARLRCSPMKGHSHVYWYRQLPEEGLKFMVYLQKENIIDESGMPKERFSAEFPKEGPSILRIQQVVRGDSAAYFCASSTMDRINYGYTFGSGTRLTVV.

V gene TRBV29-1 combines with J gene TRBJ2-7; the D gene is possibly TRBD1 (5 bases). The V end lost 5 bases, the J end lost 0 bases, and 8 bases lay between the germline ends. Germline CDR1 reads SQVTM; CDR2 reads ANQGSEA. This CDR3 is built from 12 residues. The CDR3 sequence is CSVQGISYEQYF. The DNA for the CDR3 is TGCAGCGTTCAGGGCATCTCCTACGAGCAGTACTTC.

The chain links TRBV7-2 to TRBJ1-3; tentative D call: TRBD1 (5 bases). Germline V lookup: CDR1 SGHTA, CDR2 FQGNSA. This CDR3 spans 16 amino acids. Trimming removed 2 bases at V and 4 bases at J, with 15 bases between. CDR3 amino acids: CASSLRATGVGNTIYF. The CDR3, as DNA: TGTGCCAGCAGCTTAAGGGCAACAGGAGTGGGAAACACCATATATTTT.

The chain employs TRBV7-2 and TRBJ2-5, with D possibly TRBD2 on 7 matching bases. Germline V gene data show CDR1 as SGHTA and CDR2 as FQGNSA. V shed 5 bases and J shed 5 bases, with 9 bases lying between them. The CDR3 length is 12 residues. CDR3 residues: CASSGGGETQYF. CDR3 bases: TGTGCCAGCAGCGGGGGGGGCGAGACCCAGTACTTC.

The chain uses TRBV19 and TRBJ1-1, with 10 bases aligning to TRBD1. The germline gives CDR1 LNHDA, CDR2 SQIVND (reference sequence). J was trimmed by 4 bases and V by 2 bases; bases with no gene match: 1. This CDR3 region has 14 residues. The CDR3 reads CASSIRDRGTEAFF. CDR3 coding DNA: TGTGCCAGTAGTATAAGGGACAGGGGCACTGAAGCTTTCTTT.

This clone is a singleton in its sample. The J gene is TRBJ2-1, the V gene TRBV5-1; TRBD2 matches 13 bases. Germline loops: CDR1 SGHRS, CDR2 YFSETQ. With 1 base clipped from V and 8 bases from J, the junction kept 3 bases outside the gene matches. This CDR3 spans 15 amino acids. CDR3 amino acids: CASSLTSGGAYEQFF. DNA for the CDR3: TGCGCCAGCAGCTTGACTAGCGGGGGGGCCTATGAGCAGTTCTTC.

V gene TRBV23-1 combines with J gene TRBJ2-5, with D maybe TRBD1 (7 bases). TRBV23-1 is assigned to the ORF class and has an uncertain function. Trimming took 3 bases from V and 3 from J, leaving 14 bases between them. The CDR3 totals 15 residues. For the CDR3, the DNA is TGCGCCAGCAGTCAGTACGACAGGGAGGAAGAGACCCAGTACTTC. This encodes CASSQYDREEETQYF.

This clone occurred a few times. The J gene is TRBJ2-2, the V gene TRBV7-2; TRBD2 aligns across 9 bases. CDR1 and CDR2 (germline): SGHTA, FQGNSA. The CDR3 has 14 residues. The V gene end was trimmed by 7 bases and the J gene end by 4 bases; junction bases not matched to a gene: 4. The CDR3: CASTSAGGTGELFF. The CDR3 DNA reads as TGTGCCAGCACCTCAGCGGGGGGCACCGGGGAGCTGTTTTTT.

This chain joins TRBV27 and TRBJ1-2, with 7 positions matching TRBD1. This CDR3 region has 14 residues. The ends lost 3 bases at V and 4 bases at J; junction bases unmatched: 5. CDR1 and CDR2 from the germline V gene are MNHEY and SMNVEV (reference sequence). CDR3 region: CASSFGQAGYGYTF. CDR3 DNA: TGTGCCAGCAGTTTTGGACAGGCGGGCTATGGCTACACCTTC.

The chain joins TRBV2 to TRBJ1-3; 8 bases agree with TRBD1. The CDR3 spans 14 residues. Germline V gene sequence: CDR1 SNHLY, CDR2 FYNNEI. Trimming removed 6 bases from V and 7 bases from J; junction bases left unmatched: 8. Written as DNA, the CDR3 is TGTGCCAGCAGCAACCGCCGACAGGGGAACACCATATATTTT. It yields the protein CASSNRRQGNTIYF.